The 8 T cell receptor beta chains below all came from one sample that was sequenced in a study of chemoradiotherapy in HPV16-positive cancers. Some clones are missing from TCRdb's copy, which holds only in-frame ones; the method was immunoSEQ multiplex PCR. The table lists tens of thousands of clones, around 88% of them singletons. This specimen consisted of blood, obtained from a patient who underwent chemoradiotherapy. The receptors were sampled from a human donor with HPV-associated anogenital cancer.

The CDR3 loop reads CASSIDPLRGYTF. The CDR3 coding sequence is TGTGCCAGTAGTATAGATCCACTACGTGGCTACACCTTC. The chain is built from TRBV19 and TRBJ1-2; D not resolved. This CDR3 is 13 amino acids long. V gave up 0 bases and J gave up 7 bases, with 9 bases separating them. Germline CDR1 LNHDA, CDR2 SQIVND (reference sequence).

The chain recombines TRBV5-8 with TRBJ1-1; 9 bases match TRBD1. The CDR3 runs to 16 residues. J gave up 0 bases and V 4 bases, and 7 bases lay outside the gene matches. Germline CDR1 is SGHTS and CDR2 is YDEGEE. In DNA form, the CDR3 reads TGTGCCAGCAGCGACAGGACAGGGGCATTGAACACTGAAGCTTTCTTT. Translating it yields CASSDRTGALNTEAFF.

This sequence joins TRBV5-1 and TRBJ1-4; D gene uncertain. The CDR3 has 15 amino acids. Germline values: CDR1 SGHRS, CDR2 YFSETQ. V lost 4 bases to trimming and J lost 3 bases, with 13 bases between them. CDR3 region: CASSPGEGSNEKLFF. CDR3 DNA: TGCGCCAGCAGCCCCGGGGAGGGATCTAATGAAAAACTGTTTTTT.

V is TRBV6-5 and J is TRBJ1-5; perhaps TRBD1 as D (5 bases). Germline V gene sequence: CDR1 MNHEY, CDR2 SVGAGI. This CDR3 contains 13 residues. V gave up 5 bases and J gave up 4 bases, with 9 bases separating them. The CDR3 here is CASSGQQNQPQHF. The DNA for the CDR3 is TGTGCCAGCAGTGGACAACAGAATCAGCCCCAGCATTTT.

This chain connects TRBV6-5 to TRBJ1-4; D is possibly TRBD1 (6 bases). Germline-derived CDR1 and CDR2 are MNHEY and SVGAGI. V lost 8 bases and J lost 2, with 12 bases in between. This CDR3 is built from 14 residues. The CDR3 here is CASSWGRTNEKLFF. CDR3 DNA sequence: TGTGCCAGCTCCTGGGGGCGGACTAATGAAAAACTGTTTTTT.

The chain joins TRBV11-3 to TRBJ1-1; D uncertain. The CDR3 consists of 13 residues. The germline V gene has CDR1 SGHNT and CDR2 YENEEA. V lost 4 bases to trimming and J lost 1 base, with 7 bases between them. The CDR3 sequence: CASSYSPNTEAFF. CDR3 sequence (DNA): TGTGCCAGCAGCTACTCCCCGAACACTGAAGCTTTCTTT.

This chain joins TRBV7-3 and TRBJ2-3; 9 positions agree with TRBD2. From germline, CDR1 is SGHTA and CDR2 FQGTGA. The CDR3 has 14 residues. V dropped 1 base and J dropped 11; count of bases not matched to a gene: 7. This CDR3 is CASSLSGGASVQYF. CDR3 DNA: TGTGCCAGCAGCTTAAGCGGGGGGGCCTCGGTGCAGTATTTT.

V and J are TRBV15 and TRBJ2-3; TRBD2 matches at 8 bases. The germline V gene encodes CDR1 LNHNV and CDR2 YYDKDF (reference sequence). After removal of 0 bases from V and 5 bases from J, the junction contained 1 base not matched to a gene. The CDR3 extends over 14 amino acids. Here the CDR3 reads CATSRDSGGDTQYF. The DNA for the CDR3 is TGTGCCACCAGCAGAGACAGCGGGGGAGATACGCAGTATTTT. Full variable domain (rest looked up from reference TRBV15 and TRBJ2-3): DAMVIQNPRYQVTQFGKPVTLSCSQTLNHNVMYWYQQKSSQAPKLLFHYYDKDFNNEADTPDNFQSRRPNTSFCFLDIRSPGLGDTAMYLCATSRDSGGDTQYFGPGTRLTVL.